The 5 T cell receptor beta chains presented below share a single source sample, sequenced in a study of shared clonotypes between healthy human individuals. The table came from immunoSEQ multiplex PCR; TCRdb's copy has only in-frame clones and leaves some out. Here the sample spans some 2,000,000 clones, roughly 94% being singletons. Sequencing used naive CD4+ T cells sorted from blood. The subset: CD45RA+ positively selected. These receptors were obtained from a man aged 18 to 30 in good health.

The rearrangement uses TRBV6-6 and TRBJ1-3; D unresolved. The V end lost 2 bases, the J end lost 0 bases, and 8 bases lay between the germline ends. Germline lookup yields CDR1 MNHNY and CDR2 SVGAGI (reference sequence). The CDR3 contains 15 residues. The CDR3 loop is CASSYKVLSGNTIYF. The CDR3 DNA reads TGTGCCAGCAGTTACAAGGTCCTCTCTGGAAACACCATATATTTT.

A word on this clone: The junction departs from germline at one end; a sequencing error may be responsible. This chain joins TRBV20-1 and TRBJ2-4; a weak D match, TRBD1 (5 bases). CDR1 is DFQATT and CDR2 is SNEGSKA in the germline V gene (reference sequence). The CDR3 sequence is 9 residues long. CDR3 sequence (DNA): TGCAGTGAAGGCAGGGAAGGGGTCTTC. Translated, it gives CSEGREGVF.

The V gene is TRBV5-8, the J gene TRBJ2-6; D not certain. Germline V gives CDR1 SGHTS, CDR2 YDEGEE. V gave up 3 bases and J gave up 0 bases, with 4 bases separating them. There are 14 residues in the CDR3. CDR3 DNA sequence: TGTGCCAGCAGCTCCGTCTCTGGGGCCAACGTCCTGACTTTC. It is translated as CASSSVSGANVLTF. Supplemented by reference TRBV5-8 and TRBJ2-6, the full variable domain reads EAGVTQSPTHLIKTRGQQATLRCSPISGHTSVYWYQQALGLGLQFLLWYDEGEERNRGNFPPRFSGRQFPNYSSELNVNALELEDSALYLCASSSVSGANVLTFGAGSRLTVL.

This chain connects TRBV10-2 to TRBJ2-7, with D possibly being TRBD2 (5 bases). The germline V gene encodes CDR1 WSHSY and CDR2 SAAADI. The germline V and J ends were trimmed by 6 bases and 1 base, with 16 bases remaining between them. CDR3 length equals 15 residues. The CDR3 region is CASSAGVIGSYEQYF. The CDR3 bases are TGCGCCAGCAGCGCGGGCGTAATCGGATCCTACGAGCAGTACTTC.

This clone occurred a few times. This specimen includes other DNA sequences encoding the same CDR3. The chain uses TRBV5-8 and TRBJ2-7; no firm D call. This CDR3 has 11 residues. V shed 1 base and J shed 2 bases, with 1 base lying between them. Germline-derived CDR1 and CDR2 are SGHTS and YDEGEE. As DNA, the CDR3 is TGTGCCAGCAGCTTGACCTACGAGCAGTACTTC. It codes for CASSLTYEQYF.